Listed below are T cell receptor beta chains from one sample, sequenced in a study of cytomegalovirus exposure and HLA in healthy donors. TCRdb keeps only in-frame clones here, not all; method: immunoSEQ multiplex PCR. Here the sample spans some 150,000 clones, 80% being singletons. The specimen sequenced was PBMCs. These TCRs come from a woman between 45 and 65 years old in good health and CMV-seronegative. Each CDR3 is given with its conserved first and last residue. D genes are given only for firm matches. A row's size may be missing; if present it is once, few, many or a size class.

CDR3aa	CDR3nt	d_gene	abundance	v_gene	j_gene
CASSPTGGEQYF	TGTGCCAGCAGCCCCACAGGCGGCGAGCAGTACTTC	.	few	TRBV7-9	TRBJ2-7
CASSPTWGQNTEAFF	TGTGCCAGCAGCCCCACCTGGGGACAGAACACTGAAGCTTTCTTT	.	.	TRBV5-5	TRBJ1-1
CASSILSGSYNEQFF	TGTGCCAGTAGTATACTTAGCGGGAGTTACAATGAGCAGTTCTTC	TRBD2	.	TRBV19	TRBJ2-1
CAISDGTSGVSYEQYF	TGTGCCATCAGTGACGGAACTAGCGGGGTATCCTACGAGCAGTACTTC	TRBD2	.	TRBV10-3	TRBJ2-7
CASSLRLAGGPRELFF	TGTGCCAGCAGTCTAAGACTAGCGGGGGGGCCGAGGGAGCTGTTTTTT	TRBD2	.	TRBV27	TRBJ2-2
CASSPNGGPLPTDTQYF	TGTGCCAGCAGCCCCAACGGGGGGCCTTTACCGACAGATACGCAGTATTTT	.	few	TRBV7-7	TRBJ2-3
CASRSGTGTYNSPLHF	TGTGCCAGCAGATCCGGGACAGGGACCTATAATTCACCCCTCCACTTT	TRBD1	.	TRBV7-2	TRBJ1-6
CASSSYTEAFF	TGTGCCAGCAGCTCCTACACTGAAGCTTTCTTT	.	.	TRBV7-2	TRBJ1-1
CASSGAGGNQETQYF	TGTGCCAGCAGCGGAGCGGGGGGAAACCAAGAGACCCAGTACTTC	TRBD2	.	TRBV9	TRBJ2-5
CASSKETGGRAGELFF	TGTGCCAGCAGCAAAGAGACAGGGGGAAGGGCCGGGGAGCTGTTTTTT	.	once	TRBV21-1	TRBJ2-2
CASSLRGEGKLFF	TGTGCCAGCAGCTTGAGAGGGGAGGGGAAACTGTTTTTT	.	.	TRBV5-4	TRBJ1-4
CASSRRLAGFNEQFF	TGTGCCAGCAGCCGCCGGCTAGCGGGATTCAATGAGCAGTTCTTC	TRBD2	few	TRBV14	TRBJ2-1
CAGGGPSSYEQYF	TGTGCCGGGGGGGGGCCTAGCTCCTACGAGCAGTACTTC	.	.	TRBV7-7	TRBJ2-7
CASSPRDRGSMNTEAFF	TGTGCCAGCAGCCCTAGGGACAGGGGGTCTATGAACACTGAAGCTTTCTTT	TRBD1	.	TRBV7-9	TRBJ1-1
CASSRTRDRGDRETQYF	TGTGCCAGCAGCCGGACCCGGGACAGGGGAGATCGGGAGACCCAGTACTTC	TRBD1	.	TRBV28	TRBJ2-5
CASSKIDSGDTQYF	TGTGCCAGCAGCAAGATCGACAGTGGCGATACGCAGTATTTT	.	.	TRBV7-3	TRBJ2-3
CASTPDRGEQFF	TGCGCCAGCACCCCTGACAGGGGAGAGCAGTTCTTC	TRBD1	.	TRBV4-1	TRBJ2-1
CASSVGTSGSIFNEQFF	TGTGCCAGCAGCGTAGGAACTAGCGGGAGCATTTTCAATGAGCAGTTCTTC	TRBD2	.	TRBV9	TRBJ2-1
CASSPSQGGRNEQYF	TGTGCCAGCTCACCATCGCAGGGCGGCAGAAACGAGCAGTACTTC	.	few	TRBV18	TRBJ2-7
CASSQVAGGSYGYTF	TGCGCCAGCAGCCAAGTCGCAGGGGGGTCCTATGGCTACACCTTC	TRBD1	.	TRBV4-3	TRBJ1-2
CASSLYVASGRNGEQYF	TGTGCCAGCAGTTTATATGTGGCTAGCGGGAGAAACGGCGAGCAGTACTTC	TRBD2	once	TRBV27	TRBJ2-7
CASSSRQVSYEQYF	TGTGCCAGTAGTTCCCGACAGGTCTCCTACGAGCAGTACTTC	.	.	TRBV19	TRBJ2-7
CASRSWTGANEKLFF	TGTGCCAGCAGATCCTGGACAGGGGCTAATGAAAAACTGTTTTTT	TRBD1	.	TRBV6-5	TRBJ1-4
CASSLTGLASYNEQFF	TGTGCCAGCAGCTTAACGGGATTGGCCAGCTACAATGAGCAGTTCTTC	.	.	TRBV7-2	TRBJ2-1
CASSGVGQPQHF	TGTGCCAGCAGCGGTGTCGGTCAGCCCCAGCATTTT	.	.	TRBV7-2	TRBJ1-5
CASSDWTTAPGELFF	TGTGCCAGCAGTGACTGGACTACCGCCCCCGGGGAGCTGTTTTTT	.	.	TRBV25-1	TRBJ2-2
CASSPGSFPRQETQYF	TGTGCCAGCAGCCCCGGTTCGTTCCCTAGGCAAGAGACCCAGTACTTC	.	.	TRBV7-2	TRBJ2-5
CASSLGQGSINTEAFF	TGTGCCAGCAGCTTGGGGCAGGGATCAATCAACACTGAAGCTTTCTTT	.	.	TRBV11-2	TRBJ1-1
CASSIGYGLAGARSGANVLTF	TGTGCCAGTAGTATAGGGTATGGACTAGCGGGGGCCAGGTCTGGGGCCAACGTCCTGACTTTC	TRBD2	.	TRBV19	TRBJ2-6
CASSRDRNTEAFF	TGTGCCAGCAGCCGGGACAGAAACACTGAAGCTTTCTTT	TRBD1	.	TRBV7-2	TRBJ1-1
CAISEFVSEQYF	TGTGCCATCAGTGAGTTCGTATCCGAGCAGTACTTC	.	.	TRBV10-3	TRBJ2-7
CASSLVPVGQGRSYGYTF	TGTGCCAGCAGCTTAGTACCGGTTGGACAGGGGCGGAGCTATGGCTACACCTTC	TRBD1	.	TRBV7-2	TRBJ1-2
CASSSSGTGGILYNEQFF	TGTGCCAGCAGTTCCTCCGGGACAGGGGGGATCCTCTACAATGAGCAGTTCTTC	TRBD1	.	TRBV27	TRBJ2-1
CASSGAATRQETQYF	TGTGCCAGCAGTGGCGCCGCGACAAGGCAAGAGACCCAGTACTTC	.	.	TRBV2	TRBJ2-5
CASTDRGSDGYTF	TGCGCCAGCACCGACAGGGGGTCGGATGGCTACACCTTC	TRBD1	.	TRBV10-2	TRBJ1-2
CASSSGLSGYQETQYF	TGTGCCAGCAGCTCCGGTCTTTCAGGGTACCAAGAGACCCAGTACTTC	.	.	TRBV7-2	TRBJ2-5
CSVGRGLYGYTF	TGCAGCGTCGGGCGGGGTCTTTATGGCTACACCTTC	.	few	TRBV29-1	TRBJ1-2
CASSLVGGGQETQYF	TGTGCCAGCAGCTTAGTAGGGGGCGGGCAAGAGACCCAGTACTTC	TRBD1	.	TRBV7-6	TRBJ2-5
CASSQVGLAGAGGTDTQYF	TGTGCCAGCAGCCAAGTTGGGCTAGCGGGGGCCGGGGGCACAGATACGCAGTATTTT	TRBD2	.	TRBV4-2	TRBJ2-3
CASSLGQRGQGETQYF	TGTGCCAGCAGCCTAGGCCAGAGAGGACAGGGAGAGACCCAGTACTTC	TRBD1	.	TRBV11-2	TRBJ2-5
CASSLRGATNEKLFF	TGCGCCAGCAGCTTGCGTGGGGCCACTAATGAAAAACTGTTTTTT	.	few	TRBV5-1	TRBJ1-4
CASSQESQGKGGYTF	TGCGCCAGCAGCCAAGAGAGCCAGGGGAAGGGAGGCTACACCTTC	.	.	TRBV4-1	TRBJ1-2
CASSGQIMGYTF	TGTGCCAGCAGTGGACAGATTATGGGCTACACCTTC	.	many	TRBV6-1	TRBJ1-2
CASSRTGTPTYEQYF	TGTGCCAGCAGCCGCACCGGGACACCCACCTACGAGCAGTACTTC	.	.	TRBV7-9	TRBJ2-7
CASSLTAGGLETQYF	TGCGCCAGCAGCTTGACAGCGGGGGGGCTTGAGACCCAGTACTTC	TRBD2	.	TRBV5-1	TRBJ2-5
CASSQGGGSPTNEKLFF	TGCGCCAGCAGCCAAGGGGGGGGTTCCCCAACTAATGAAAAACTGTTTTTT	.	.	TRBV4-3	TRBJ1-4
CASSSSHRQGTAEAFF	TGTGCCAGCAGTTCCTCTCATCGACAGGGTACTGCCGAAGCTTTCTTT	TRBD1	.	TRBV28	TRBJ1-1
CASSFTVSGNTIYF	TGTGCCAGCAGTTTTACAGTCTCCGGAAACACCATATATTTT	.	.	TRBV28	TRBJ1-3
CASSWGTSPSYEQYF	TGCGCCAGCAGCTGGGGGACTAGCCCCTCCTACGAGCAGTACTTC	TRBD2	.	TRBV5-1	TRBJ2-7
CASSISGGADTQYF	TGTGCCAGCAGTATTTCCGGGGGGGCAGATACGCAGTATTTT	TRBD2	.	TRBV28	TRBJ2-3